The 26 T cell receptor beta chains below all came from one sample that was sequenced in a study of shared clonotypes between healthy human individuals. Only in-frame clones appear in the TCRdb table, and some are missing; sequencing was by immunoSEQ multiplex PCR. The sample records about 2.4 million clones, just over 90% being singletons. Sequencing was performed on naive CD4+ T cells sorted from blood. As for subset: CD45RA+ positively selected. The receptor source for this set is a man aged 18 to 30 in good health.

Points on this clone: This sample includes further DNA sequences coding for the same CDR3. The gene calls are TRBV5-1 and TRBJ2-7, with 15 bases that match TRBD2. This CDR3 is built from 17 residues. Losses at the gene ends were 4 bases for V and 3 bases for J; bases not matched to a gene: 8. Germline V CDR1 and CDR2: SGHRS, YFSETQ. CDR3 residues: CASSLGLAGGSSYEQYF. In DNA form, the CDR3 reads TGCGCCAGCAGCCTGGGACTAGCGGGAGGAAGTAGCTACGAGCAGTACTTC. Full variable domain (outside the CDR3, taken from reference TRBV5-1 and TRBJ2-7): KAGVTQTPRYLIKTRGQQVTLSCSPISGHRSVSWYQQTPGQGLQFLFEYFSETQRNKGNFPGRFSGRQFSNSRSEMNVSTLELGDSALYLCASSLGLAGGSSYEQYFGPGTRLTVT.

This sequence joins TRBV5-1 and TRBJ1-6; the D gene is possibly TRBD1 (5 bases). V lost 0 bases and J 0 bases, leaving 13 bases between the germline ends. Germline V gene lookup returns CDR1 SGHRS and CDR2 YFSETQ. This CDR3 is 18 amino acids long. The CDR3 sequence: CASSLAGRAISYNSPLHF. The CDR3 DNA is TGCGCCAGCAGCTTGGCCGGCAGGGCTATCTCCTATAATTCACCCCTCCACTTT.

The chain combines TRBV5-8 with TRBJ2-1, with 7 nucleotides matching TRBD1. Germline loops: CDR1 SGHTS, CDR2 YDEGEE. This CDR3 spans 14 amino acids. The V and J ends lost 4 bases and 9 bases, in that order; junction bases with no gene match: 10. CDR3 sequence: CASSRMTGLGEQFF. DNA of the CDR3: TGTGCCAGCAGCCGGATGACAGGGTTGGGTGAGCAGTTCTTC.

The chain carries TRBV12-2 and TRBJ2-7. TRBV12-2 is given as a pseudogene. There are 18 residues in the CDR3. Here the CDR3 reads CASRLACDPSRRRYEQYF. CDR3 sequence (DNA): TGTGCAAGTCGCTTAGCGTGTGACCCATCGAGAAGGCGTTACGAGCAGTACTTC.

The rearrangement links TRBV30 to TRBJ1-4; 7 bases are shared with TRBD1. The CDR3 runs 14 residues. Looked up from germline, CDR1 is GTSNPN and CDR2 is SVGIG (reference sequence). Unmatched junction bases numbered 9, after V lost 3 bases and J lost 8 bases. CDR3 protein: CAWRTTGAGEKLFF. The CDR3 region has the DNA TGTGCCTGGAGGACTACAGGGGCCGGAGAAAAACTGTTTTTT.

In DNA form, the CDR3 reads TGTGCCAGCAGCCCCACTGGGGGACGCACAGATACGCAGTATTTT. Residues: CASSPTGGRTDTQYF. The V gene is TRBV9, the J gene TRBJ2-3, with D perhaps TRBD1 or TRBD2 (5 bases each). The germline V gene has CDR1 SGDLS and CDR2 YYNGEE. The CDR3 contains 15 residues. The germline V and J ends were trimmed by 4 bases and 1 base, with 13 bases remaining between them.

The V call is TRBV25-1, the J call TRBJ2-7, with TRBD1 identical over 7 bases. The germline V gene encodes CDR1 MGHDK and CDR2 SYGVNS. V lost 2 bases to trimming and J lost 2 bases; unmatched junction nucleotides: 0. CDR3 length: 13 residues. The CDR3 sequence is CASSEGTAYEQYF. In DNA form, the CDR3 reads TGTGCCAGCAGTGAAGGGACAGCCTACGAGCAGTACTTC.

The chain uses TRBV6-6 and TRBJ2-5; TRBD1 matches 8 bases. The CDR3 covers 14 residues. Germline trimming cut 7 bases from V and 4 bases from J; bases unmatched to any gene: 8. CDR1 is MNHNY and CDR2 is SVGAGI in the germline V gene (reference sequence). CDR3 sequence: CASKPGTGRETQYF. CDR3 in DNA: TGTGCCAGCAAACCCGGGACAGGTAGAGAGACCCAGTACTTC.

The chain joins TRBV27 to TRBJ1-5; 7 bases are shared with TRBD1. The CDR3 length is 15 residues. Germline V gives CDR1 MNHEY, CDR2 SMNVEV (reference sequence). V dropped 7 bases and J dropped 0; count of bases not matched to a gene: 6. The CDR3 loop is CASNLRGDSNQPQHF. The CDR3 DNA reads as TGTGCCAGCAACCTCAGGGGGGATAGCAATCAGCCCCAGCATTTT.

This chain uses TRBV5-1 with TRBJ2-7; 9 bases align to TRBD2. V shed 7 bases and J 3 bases; nucleotides not matched to a gene: 11. The germline gives CDR1 SGHRS, CDR2 YFSETQ. This CDR3 is built from 15 residues. The CDR3 loop is CASCSSSGICYEQYF. Here the CDR3 DNA reads TGCGCCAGCTGTTCTTCTAGCGGGATATGCTACGAGCAGTACTTC. The whole variable domain, filled in from reference TRBV5-1 and TRBJ2-7, reads KAGVTQTPRYLIKTRGQQVTLSCSPISGHRSVSWYQQTPGQGLQFLFEYFSETQRNKGNFPGRFSGRQFSNSRSEMNVSTLELGDSALYLCASCSSSGICYEQYFGPGTRLTVT.

The J gene is TRBJ2-7, the V gene TRBV5-5; 7 bases map to TRBD1. V gave up 4 bases and J gave up 3 bases; unmatched junction bases: 19. This CDR3 comprises 18 residues. The germline V gene encodes CDR1 SGHKS and CDR2 YYEKEE (reference sequence). CDR3 region: CASSPRTGKLPTGYEQYF. For the CDR3, the DNA is TGTGCCAGCAGCCCCCGGACAGGTAAACTACCGACGGGCTACGAGCAGTACTTC.

The V and J genes are TRBV14 and TRBJ2-5; D gene ambiguous. Germline CDR1 SGHDN, CDR2 FVKESK. The CDR3 runs to 15 residues. The ends were cut back, 1 base at V and 0 bases at J, with 9 bases in the middle. CDR3 sequence (DNA): TGTGCCAGCAGCCAAGTTGTTATGTACCAAGAGACCCAGTACTTC. This sequence encodes CASSQVVMYQETQYF.

The chain has TRBV11-2 and TRBJ1-1, with 8 bases identical to TRBD1. V shed 1 base and J 4 bases; nucleotides not matched to a gene: 17. The CDR3 spans 19 residues. Germline loops: CDR1 SGHAT, CDR2 FQNNGV. The DNA for the CDR3 is TGTGCCAGCAGCTTAGTTCGGAGTACAGGGGGTCTACGGGTCACTGAAGCTTTCTTT. It encodes CASSLVRSTGGLRVTEAFF.

This clone was recorded only once. The V call is TRBV7-2, the J call TRBJ1-2; D perhaps matches TRBD1 (6 bases). CDR3 length: 16 amino acids. V was trimmed by 1 base and J by 0 bases, leaving 12 bases between them. Germline CDR1 reads SGHTA; CDR2 reads FQGNSA. As DNA, the CDR3 is TGTGCCAGCAGCTTAGACCCGGGGACAACTAACTATGGCTACACCTTC. Its translation: CASSLDPGTTNYGYTF.

V is TRBV28 and J is TRBJ2-5, with D hard to call. Per germline, CDR1 MDHEN and CDR2 SYDVKM. The length of the CDR3 is 14 residues. V was cut by 5 bases and J by 1 base, with 11 bases left in between. In nucleotides, the CDR3 is TGTGCCAGCAGTCACAGAAGATTCCAAGAGACCCAGTACTTC. Residues: CASSHRRFQETQYF.

The CDR3 DNA is TGTGCCAGCTCACCGGAAGGACCTGAAGCTTTCTTT. It translates to CASSPEGPEAFF. The chain links TRBV18 to TRBJ1-1; D ambiguous. The germline gives CDR1 KGHSH, CDR2 LQKENI. The CDR3 runs 12 residues. Trimming left V 3 bases short and J 6 bases short, with 8 bases between.

This chain connects TRBV19 to TRBJ1-6, with 9 positions matching TRBD1. The germline gives CDR1 LNHDA, CDR2 SQIVND (reference sequence). The CDR3 contains 17 residues. Trimming removed 0 bases from V and 7 bases from J; junction bases left unmatched: 7. The DNA of the CDR3 is TGTGCCAGTAGTATAGATCGTGGGACAGGGAAAAATTCACCCCTCCACTTT. Translating it yields CASSIDRGTGKNSPLHF.

V is TRBV19 and J is TRBJ2-7; 7 nucleotides line up with TRBD1. Germline CDR1 is LNHDA and CDR2 is SQIVND (reference sequence). The V and J ends lost 2 bases and 3 bases, in that order; junction bases with no gene match: 4. This CDR3 contains 14 residues. CDR3: CASSIRTGNYEQYF. CDR3 coding DNA: TGTGCCAGTAGTATACGGACAGGCAACTACGAGCAGTACTTC.

This clone was counted once. The rearrangement uses TRBV15 and TRBJ1-4; no clear D. The CDR3 is 18 residues long. Germline V CDR1 and CDR2: LNHNV, YYDKDF (reference sequence). Trimming removed 0 bases at V and 0 bases at J, with 14 bases between. DNA for the CDR3: TGTGCCACCAGCAGAGATCAACTTGGAGGAGCAACTAATGAAAAACTGTTTTTT. Protein: CATSRDQLGGATNEKLFF.

The rearrangement links TRBV10-2 to TRBJ2-5; TRBD2 matches 11 bases. Germline lookup yields CDR1 WSHSY and CDR2 SAAADI. Trimming took 6 bases from V and 2 from J; bases not matched to a gene: 5. The CDR3 is 15 amino acids. CDR3 amino acids: CASSLTSGNQETQYF. As DNA, the CDR3 is TGCGCCAGCAGCTTGACTAGCGGGAATCAAGAGACCCAGTACTTC.

The J gene is TRBJ2-7, the V gene TRBV18; 7 bases line up with TRBD1. The CDR3 runs to 13 residues. V shed 2 bases and J 6 bases; nucleotides not matched to a gene: 4. Germline-derived CDR1 and CDR2 are KGHSH and LQKENI. The CDR3 region has the DNA TGTGCCAGCTCACCAGAGGACAGGCGCGAGCAGTACTTC. Amino acids: CASSPEDRREQYF.

The V call is TRBV6-5, the J call TRBJ2-2; D unresolved. V lost 2 bases, J lost 6 bases, and 7 bases lay in between. The CDR3 consists of 13 residues. Germline V gene lookup returns CDR1 MNHEY and CDR2 SVGAGI. The chain's CDR3 is CASSYVRAGELFF. In DNA form, the CDR3 reads TGTGCCAGCAGTTACGTCCGTGCCGGGGAGCTGTTTTTT.

As concerns this clone: At the DNA level, this CDR3 is encoded by other sequences in the same sample as well. V and J are TRBV11-2 and TRBJ1-4, with a possible D match to TRBD1 (6 bases). Trimming shortened V by 2 bases and J by 2 bases, and 6 bases separated the two germline ends. Germline-derived CDR1 and CDR2 are SGHAT and FQNNGV. This CDR3 comprises 14 residues. CDR3: CASSLTGTNEKLFF. In nucleotides, the CDR3 is TGTGCCAGCAGCTTAACAGGGACTAATGAAAAACTGTTTTTT.

This clone was counted a single time. The chain couples TRBV7-2 to TRBJ1-4; no clear D gene. Germline V CDR1 and CDR2: SGHTA, FQGNSA. This CDR3 has 15 amino acids. V was clipped by 5 bases and J by 2 bases, with 12 bases between them. The CDR3 nucleotides are TGTGCCAGCAGCCCCAGACACCGGACTAATGAAAAACTGTTTTTT. Protein sequence: CASSPRHRTNEKLFF.

This chain connects TRBV2 to TRBJ1-4; 8 bases agree with TRBD1. The CDR3 runs to 13 residues. J was trimmed by 5 bases and V by 11 bases; bases with no gene match: 7. CDR1 and CDR2 (germline): SNHLY, FYNNEI. DNA for the CDR3: TGTGCCGGACGGAACAGGGGGAATGAAAAACTGTTTTTT. It is translated as CAGRNRGNEKLFF.

The chain couples TRBV2 to TRBJ1-2; D remains ambiguous. CDR1 is SNHLY and CDR2 is FYNNEI in the germline V gene. This CDR3 comprises 13 residues. Trimming took off 6 bases at V and 0 bases at J, with 8 bases between the two ends. CDR3 DNA sequence: TGTGCCAGCAGCGGCATAGCTAACTATGGCTACACCTTC. Protein product: CASSGIANYGYTF.